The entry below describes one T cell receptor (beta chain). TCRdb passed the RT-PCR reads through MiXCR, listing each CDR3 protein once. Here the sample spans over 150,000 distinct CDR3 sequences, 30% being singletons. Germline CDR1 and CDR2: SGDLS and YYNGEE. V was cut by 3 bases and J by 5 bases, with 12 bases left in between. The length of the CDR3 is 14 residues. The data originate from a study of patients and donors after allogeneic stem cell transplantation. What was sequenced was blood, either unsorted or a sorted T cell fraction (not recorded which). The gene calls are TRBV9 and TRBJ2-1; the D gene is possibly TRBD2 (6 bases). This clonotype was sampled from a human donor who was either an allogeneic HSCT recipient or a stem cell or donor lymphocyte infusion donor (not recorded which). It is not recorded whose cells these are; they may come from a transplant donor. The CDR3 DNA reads TGTGCCAGCAGCGCCAGACTAGGGCACAATGAGCAGTTCTTC. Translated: CASSARLGHNEQFF.